The rows below give T cell receptor beta chains drawn from one sample of a study of Tregs in tolerant kidney transplant recipients. Clones were sequenced by immunoSEQ multiplex PCR, and TCRdb holds only the in-frame ones, with some missing. The sample records some 250,000 clones, 65% to 85% being singletons. Material for sequencing was CD4+ T cells from blood. These receptors all stem from a human donor in good health. CDR3s include the opening cysteine and the closing phenylalanine or tryptophan. A D gene is named only where the DNA matches it firmly. Clone size appears in some rows only: once, few, many, or a class for an expanded clone.

j_call,v_call,clone_size,d_call,cdr3_nt,cdr3_aa
TRBJ2-5,TRBV18,-,-,TGTGCCAGCTCACCACTACGGACGTCGAGAGATATACCTGAAGAGACCCAGTACTTC,CASSPLRTSRDIPEETQYF
TRBJ2-5,TRBV4-1,-,-,TGCGCCAGCAGCCCAGGGGGACTAGACATAGGAGAGACCCAGTACTTC,CASSPGGLDIGETQYF
TRBJ2-3,TRBV19,-,-,TGTGCCACCAAAGTGGGGTTAAGCACAGATACGCAGTATTTT,CATKVGLSTDTQYF
TRBJ2-7,TRBV5-1,once,TRBD2,TGCGCCAGCAGGGAAGGGACTACCTCCTACGAGCAGTACTTC,CASREGTTSYEQYF
TRBJ1-5,TRBV11-2,few,-,TGTGCCAGCAGCCTTCTAGGAAATCAGCCCCAGCATTTT,CASSLLGNQPQHF
TRBJ1-1,TRBV5-1,-,TRBD1,TGCGCCAGCAGCTTATTCGGACAGGGAGCCTCGAACACTGAAGCTTTCTTT,CASSLFGQGASNTEAFF
TRBJ2-7,TRBV7-6,-,-,TGTGCCAGCAGCTCCTCGGCCTCGAGCGGAGCCTACGAGCAGTACTTC,CASSSSASSGAYEQYF
TRBJ2-6,TRBV29-1,-,-,TGCAGCGTTGAAGATCGAACAGGGCCGGCCAACGTCCTGACTTTC,CSVEDRTGPANVLTF
TRBJ2-2,TRBV5-1,-,-,TGCGCCAGCAGCTTGGTGGCAGGGAAATCCGGGGAGCTGTTTTTT,CASSLVAGKSGELFF
TRBJ2-1,TRBV5-1,-,TRBD2,TGCGCCAGCAGCTTACTAGCGGGGGCCTACAATGAGCAGTTCTTC,CASSLLAGAYNEQFF
TRBJ2-4,TRBV7-2,-,TRBD1,TGTGCCAGCAGCTCAGAGACAGGGTGGGGCAAAAACATTCAGTACTTC,CASSSETGWGKNIQYF
TRBJ1-6,TRBV6-1,-,TRBD1,TGTGCCAGCAGTGGGACAGGTGCCGGCTATAATTCACCCCTCCACTTT,CASSGTGAGYNSPLHF
TRBJ1-3,TRBV18,-,-,TGTGCCAGCTCACCGGACCAACTTCGAGGAAACACCATATATTTT,CASSPDQLRGNTIYF
TRBJ1-2,TRBV6-5,once,-,TGTGCCAGCAGTGGACGGGTATTAAACTATGGCTACACCTTC,CASSGRVLNYGYTF
TRBJ1-4,TRBV29-1,-,TRBD1,TGCAGCGCCACAGGGGACAGGGGGCCTGGTAATGAAAAACTGTTTTTT,CSATGDRGPGNEKLFF
TRBJ2-5,TRBV29-1,-,-,TGCAGCCCCGGGGTCGGAGAGACCCAGTACTTC,CSPGVGETQYF
TRBJ1-3,TRBV7-2,-,-,TGTGCCAGCAGCCGAACATCGGCTGGAAACACCATATATTTT,CASSRTSAGNTIYF
TRBJ1-6,TRBV5-4,-,-,TGTGCCAGCAGCGAACAGGGTAGGAATTCACCCCTCCACTTT,CASSEQGRNSPLHF
TRBJ1-3,TRBV5-4,once,TRBD1,TGTGCCAGCAGCTTGGCGGGCCAGGGGGTGAACACCATATATTTT,CASSLAGQGVNTIYF
TRBJ2-3,TRBV4-2,-,TRBD2,TGTGCCAGCAGCCAAGTATCCGGGACTAGCCATTTGACAGATACGCAGTATTTT,CASSQVSGTSHLTDTQYF
TRBJ2-7,TRBV2,once,TRBD1,TGTGCCAGCCGACAGGGGAGTGGGGCTTTATACGGGCAGTACTTC,CASRQGSGALYGQYF
TRBJ1-4,TRBV5-6,-,TRBD1,TGTGCCAGCAGCTTGTTTGCGACAGGGGTCGAAAAACTGTTTTTT,CASSLFATGVEKLFF
TRBJ2-5,TRBV5-1,few,-,TGCGCCAGCAGCTTGGTGTCAGGAGGAGAGACCCAGTACTTC,CASSLVSGGETQYF
TRBJ1-4,TRBV10-3,-,-,TGTGCCATCAGTGAGGAGGCGGAAAAACTGTTTTTT,CAISEEAEKLFF